This TCR beta chain came from a study of blood T cells in healthy people across ages. Study details: Researchers report that template switching captured about one barcoded beta molecule per two T cells.

The CDR3 consists of 13 residues. Looked up from germline, CDR1 is SGHVS and CDR2 is FQNEAQ. The ends were cut back, 5 bases at V and 4 bases at J, with 12 bases in the middle. The sample holds one count of this clonotype. What it binds is not known. A second 7 to 11 cycle PCR used barcoded and J-beta primers. MiXCR, run by TCRdb on the 5' RACE reads, gives a single entry per CDR3 protein. The table lists 600,000 to 1,000,000 distinct CDR3 sequences, about 25% of them singletons. The study's findings and limits: Higher naive T cell percentage went strongly together with higher TCR beta diversity. Among T cells, TCR beta diversity per million cells dropped roughly linearly as age rose.

These data also featured in a second study, about T cells of mothers and their children.

The chain uses TRBV7-8 and TRBJ2-7, with D hard to call. Sequencing was done on a sample of blood. This clonotype originated in a boy between 10 and 17 years old in good health. CDR3 amino acids: CASSPIPQYEQYF. The CDR3 DNA reads as TGTGCCAGCAGCCCCATCCCCCAATACGAGCAGTACTTC.